This T cell receptor (beta chain) was recovered during a study of OX40 agonist ivuxolimab in advanced cancers. Method: immunoSEQ multiplex PCR; TCRdb's copy keeps in-frame clones and lacks some. Of 70,000 to 100,000 clones listed, roughly 90% were seen once; the top ten hold around 0.4%. This CDR3 contains 16 residues. In germline, CDR1 is SGDLS, CDR2 YYNGEE. V dropped 3 bases and J dropped 4; count of bases not matched to a gene: 9. The origin of this receptor is an adult with an advanced solid tumor such as melanoma, head and neck, liver or kidney cancer. The input for sequencing was CD4+ or CD8+ T cells sorted from blood, taken in a trial of the OX40 agonist ivuxolimab. The rearrangement joins TRBV9 to TRBJ2-3; 9 positions match TRBD1. CDR3 sequence: CASSAGVGQGPDTQYF. The CDR3 coding sequence is TGTGCCAGCAGCGCGGGGGTGGGACAGGGACCAGATACGCAGTATTTT.